The rows below give T cell receptor beta chains drawn from one sample of a study of OX40 agonist ivuxolimab in advanced cancers. TCRdb keeps only in-frame clones here, not all; method: immunoSEQ multiplex PCR. The top ten clones hold about 0.81% of a sample with 75,000 to 100,000 clones, about 90% of them seen once. Sample: CD4+ or CD8+ T cells sorted from blood, taken in a trial of the OX40 agonist ivuxolimab. The receptors here all came from an adult with an advanced solid tumor such as melanoma, head and neck, liver or kidney cancer. CDR3s include the opening cysteine and the closing phenylalanine or tryptophan. The D gene is left open where the match is weak. Clone size is stated in some rows and not others, as once, few, many or a class when expanded.

>TRBV10-3|-|TRBJ1-6|-
TGTGCCATTAGACAGACGGCCAATTCACCCCTCCACTTT
CAIRQTANSPLHF
>TRBV7-2|-|TRBJ1-1|-
TGTGCCAGCAGCTTAGCCCGACAGCTCCCTGAAGCTTTCTTT
CASSLARQLPEAFF
>TRBV6-5|-|TRBJ2-5|-
TGTGCCAGCGCGTCCGGGACGGGCGTAGGAGAGACCCAGTACTTC
CASASGTGVGETQYF
>TRBV9|TRBD1|TRBJ1-4|-
TGTGCCAGCAGCCTCAGACAGGGCGATAATGAAAAACTGTTTTTT
CASSLRQGDNEKLFF
>TRBV7-2|-|TRBJ1-5|-
TGTGCCAGCAGCTTAGTAGATTCTAGCAATCAGCCCCAGCATTTT
CASSLVDSSNQPQHF
>TRBV5-1|-|TRBJ1-4|-
TGCGCCAGCAGCTTGGGATCCGCAGGGCGTGAAAAACTGTTTTTT
CASSLGSAGREKLFF
>TRBV11-3|-|TRBJ1-3|-
TGTGCCAGCAGCGGGTCGGGACGCACTTCTCGTGGAAACACCATATATTTT
CASSGSGRTSRGNTIYF
>TRBV5-1|-|TRBJ2-1|-
TGCGCCAGCAGTTCAGGGTGGGTCAATGAGCAGTTCTTC
CASSSGWVNEQFF
>TRBV6-1|TRBD2|TRBJ2-3|-
TGTGCCGGGCAGGGGACTAGCGGGAGGTCAGATACGCAGTATTTT
CAGQGTSGRSDTQYF
>TRBV21-1|-|TRBJ2-7|-
TGTGCCAGCAGCTCCGAGGCCCGCGAGCAGTACTTC
CASSSEAREQYF
>TRBV5-1|TRBD1|TRBJ1-5|once
TGCGCCAGCAGCTTGGGGGCAACAGGGGGCAATCAGCCCCAGCATTTT
CASSLGATGGNQPQHF
>TRBV4-1|TRBD2|TRBJ2-2|-
TGCGCCAGCAGCGTCCGAGCGGGAGCCAACACCGGGGAGCTGTTTTTT
CASSVRAGANTGELFF
>TRBV25-1|-|TRBJ1-3|-
TGTGCCAGCAGTGCTGGGTACTCCTGGGCTGGAAACACCATATATTTT
CASSAGYSWAGNTIYF
>TRBV27|-|TRBJ2-3|few
TGTGCCAGCAGTTCCCCGGGAGAGCCCACAGATACGCAGTATTTT
CASSSPGEPTDTQYF
>TRBV7-2|TRBD2|TRBJ2-3|-
TGTGCCAGCAGTTCTAGCGGGGTCAGGGATACGCAGTATTTT
CASSSSGVRDTQYF
>TRBV19|-|TRBJ2-3|-
TGTGCCAGTAGTATAGAAGGGAGTGCAGATACGCAGTATTTT
CASSIEGSADTQYF
>TRBV14|TRBD1|TRBJ2-2|-
TGTGCCAGCAGCCGACTCGATGGGACAGGGCGGGGGACCGGGGAGCTGTTTTTT
CASSRLDGTGRGTGELFF
>TRBV5-1|TRBD1|TRBJ1-4|-
TGCGCCAGCAGCCCAACTCGACAGGGAAGTAATGAAAAACTGTTTTTT
CASSPTRQGSNEKLFF
>TRBV7-3|TRBD1|TRBJ1-6|-
TGTGCCAGCAGCTCACAGGGGGCCAGATATAATTCACCCCTCCACTTT
CASSSQGARYNSPLHF
>TRBV30|-|TRBJ1-6|-
TGTGCCTGGAGTGTACGTGGTTCCGGGAGCTCACCCCTCCACTTT
CAWSVRGSGSSPLHF
>TRBV9|-|TRBJ1-1|-
TGTGCCAGCAGGGGGGCGGACACTGAAGCTTTCTTT
CASRGADTEAFF
>TRBV14|-|TRBJ2-7|-
TGTGCCAGCAGCCAAATAGGAGCGGAGGGCTACGAGCAGTACTTC
CASSQIGAEGYEQYF
>TRBV28|TRBD1|TRBJ2-2|-
TGTGCCAGCAGCCACGGACAGGCCTACACCGGGGAGCTGTTTTTT
CASSHGQAYTGELFF
>TRBV19|-|TRBJ1-4|-
TGTGCCAGTAGTATCCCCCTGAGAGGGGTTGGCCTAAATGAAAAACTGTTTTTT
CASSIPLRGVGLNEKLFF
>TRBV2|-|TRBJ1-5|-
TGTGCCAGCAGTGAGGGGGTTACTCAGCCCCAGCATTTT
CASSEGVTQPQHF